One and the same sample provided the 8 T cell receptor beta chains below, sequenced in a study of OX40 agonist ivuxolimab in advanced cancers. Measured with immunoSEQ multiplex PCR; TCRdb has only the in-frame clones, and not every one. The sample consists of 60,000 to 75,000 clones, about four fifths of them appearing once. The sequences come from CD4+ or CD8+ T cells sorted from blood, collected in a trial of the OX40 agonist ivuxolimab. Every receptor here comes from an adult with an advanced solid tumor such as melanoma, head and neck, liver or kidney cancer.

This rearrangement joins TRBV5-4 to TRBJ2-5; no clear D. CDR3 size: 13 residues. Germline V CDR1 and CDR2: SGHNT, YYREEE (reference sequence). The germline V and J ends were trimmed by 2 bases and 2 bases, with 7 bases remaining between them. The CDR3 sequence is CASSFYDQETQYF. As DNA, the CDR3 is TGTGCCAGCAGCTTTTACGATCAAGAGACCCAGTACTTC.

The chain recombines TRBV5-6 with TRBJ1-4; D possibly corresponds to TRBD1 (6 bases). This CDR3 region has 16 residues. Trimming left V 3 bases short and J 0 bases short, with 12 bases between. Germline V lookup: CDR1 SGHDT, CDR2 YYEEEE. DNA for the CDR3: TGTGCCAGCAGCTCTGACAGGAGTACAACTAATGAAAAACTGTTTTTT. Encoded protein: CASSSDRSTTNEKLFF.

The sample holds one count of this clone. V gene TRBV18 combines with J gene TRBJ1-1; TRBD1 might be the D (5 bases). The CDR3 has 13 amino acids. Germline CDR1 KGHSH, CDR2 LQKENI. V lost 4 bases, J lost 7 bases, and 13 bases lay in between. Here the CDR3 DNA reads TGTGCCAGCTCACAGGACACCCGGGGTGAAGCTTTCTTT. Its protein is CASSQDTRGEAFF. Filled out from reference TRBV18 and TRBJ1-1, the complete variable domain reads NAGVMQNPRHLVRRRGQEARLRCSPMKGHSHVYWYRQLPEEGLKFMVYLQKENIIDESGMPKERFSAEFPKEGPSILRIQQVVRGDSAAYFCASSQDTRGEAFFGQGTRLTVV.

The table lists this clone with a few counts. This chain uses TRBV28 with TRBJ1-5; D ambiguous. V lost 3 bases and J lost 4, with 13 bases in between. CDR1 and CDR2 from the germline V gene are MDHEN and SYDVKM. The CDR3 runs to 15 residues. CDR3 in amino acids: CASSLPDGWNQPQHF. For the CDR3, the DNA is TGTGCCAGCAGTTTGCCTGATGGATGGAATCAGCCCCAGCATTTT.

The chain uses TRBV27 and TRBJ2-7, with TRBD1 as a possible D gene (6 bases). V was pared by 4 bases and J by 3 bases, with 13 bases between. This CDR3 has 14 residues. Germline loops: CDR1 MNHEY, CDR2 SMNVEV (reference sequence). CDR3 loop: CASSSYRVHYEQYF. The CDR3 DNA is TGTGCCAGCAGTTCTTACAGGGTCCACTACGAGCAGTACTTC.

The chain recombines TRBV6-6 with TRBJ2-2; 7 nucleotides agree with TRBD1. The germline gives CDR1 MNHNY, CDR2 SVGAGI (reference sequence). The J segment lost 5 bases and the V segment lost 9 bases, leaving 12 bases of the junction unmatched. The CDR3 has 15 residues. The CDR3 nucleotides read TGTGCCAGTCGAGACAGGGTGGCTAGTACCGGGGAGCTGTTTTTT. Its translation is CASRDRVASTGELFF.

This clone has only a few counts. This chain connects TRBV14 to TRBJ1-6; D not resolved. Germline CDR1 is SGHDN and CDR2 is FVKESK. V lost 4 bases and J lost 8, with 9 bases in between. This CDR3 comprises 13 residues. CDR3 amino acids: CASSRGLDSPLHF. DNA for the CDR3: TGTGCCAGCAGCCGTGGCCTCGATTCACCCCTCCACTTT.

This chain joins TRBV18 and TRBJ2-7; TRBD1 agrees at 9 bases. CDR1 is KGHSH, CDR2 LQKENI, per germline. The length of the CDR3 is 13 residues. V trimming: 5 bases; J trimming: 5 bases; junction bases outside the gene matches: 4. The CDR3 loop reads CASSSGTGNEQYF. CDR3 nucleotide sequence: TGTGCCAGCTCATCCGGGACAGGGAACGAGCAGTACTTC.